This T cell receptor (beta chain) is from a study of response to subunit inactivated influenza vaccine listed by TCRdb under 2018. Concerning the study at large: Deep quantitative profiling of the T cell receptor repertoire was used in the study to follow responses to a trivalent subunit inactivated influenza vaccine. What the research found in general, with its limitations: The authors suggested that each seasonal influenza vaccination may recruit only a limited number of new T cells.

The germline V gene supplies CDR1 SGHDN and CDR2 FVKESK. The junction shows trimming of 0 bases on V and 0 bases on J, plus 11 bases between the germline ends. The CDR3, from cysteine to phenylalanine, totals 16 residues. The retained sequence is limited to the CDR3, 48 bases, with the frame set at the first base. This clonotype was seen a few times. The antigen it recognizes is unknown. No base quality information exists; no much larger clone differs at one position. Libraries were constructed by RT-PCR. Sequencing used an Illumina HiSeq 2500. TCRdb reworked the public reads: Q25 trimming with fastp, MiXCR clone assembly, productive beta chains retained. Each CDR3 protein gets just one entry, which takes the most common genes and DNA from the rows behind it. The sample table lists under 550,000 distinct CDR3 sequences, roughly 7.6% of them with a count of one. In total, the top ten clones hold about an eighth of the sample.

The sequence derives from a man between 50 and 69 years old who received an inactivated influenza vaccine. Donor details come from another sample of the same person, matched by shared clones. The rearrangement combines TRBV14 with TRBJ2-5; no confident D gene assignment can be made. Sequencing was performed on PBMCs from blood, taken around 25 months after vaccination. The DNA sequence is TGTGCCAGCAGCCAAGAGAATATCGCGTACCAAGAGACCCAGTACTTC. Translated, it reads CASSQENIAYQETQYF.